The 30 T cell receptor beta chains below all came from one sample that was sequenced in a study of CD8+ T cells in alopecia areata. Treatment defined: oral pan-JAK inhibitor, 5-10 mg twice daily. The sequencing template was cDNA reverse transcribed from extracted RNA. Clones were read by immunoSEQ multiplex PCR, and TCRdb kept only the in-frame ones, dropping some. The sample yields around 70,000 clones, approximately 29% seen once. The sample in question was CD8+ T cells sorted from blood, obtained at week 4, from a patient treated with tofacitinib. Receptors originate from a human donor with alopecia areata.

This clone appeared a few times. The chain is built from TRBV14 and TRBJ2-5; perhaps TRBD1 as D (6 bases). Germline CDR1 reads SGHDN; CDR2 reads FVKESK. V was shortened by 5 bases and J by 5 bases, with 12 bases between the two germline ends. The CDR3 has 13 amino acids. CDR3 coding DNA: TGTGCCAGCAGCTTTCGAGGGGGTGAGACCCAGTACTTC. Translated: CASSFRGGETQYF.

This clone appeared a single time. The V gene is TRBV7-9, the J gene TRBJ2-7; D unclear. V lost 5 bases, J lost 2 bases, and 13 bases lay in between. Germline CDR1 is SEHNR and CDR2 is FQNEAQ (reference sequence). The CDR3 has 14 residues. The CDR3 nucleotides are TGTGCCAGCAGCCCTATTGGACCGACCTACGAGCAGTACTTC. The encoded protein is CASSPIGPTYEQYF.

The V gene is TRBV27, the J gene TRBJ1-2; D gene uncertain. Germline V gene lookup returns CDR1 MNHEY and CDR2 SMNVEV (reference sequence). This CDR3 has 16 residues. Trimming left V 4 bases short and J 0 bases short, with 15 bases between. The CDR3 DNA follows: TGTGCCAGCAGTTCAACCCCACACCAGGCTAACTATGGCTACACCTTC. It codes for CASSSTPHQANYGYTF.

The chain employs TRBV29-1 and TRBJ2-2; 8 nucleotides match TRBD1. This CDR3 has 14 amino acids. Germline V gives CDR1 SQVTM, CDR2 ANQGSEA. The V gene end was trimmed by 7 bases and the J gene end by 1 base; junction bases not matched to a gene: 5. Here the CDR3 reads CSASGGENTGELFF. DNA of the CDR3: TGCAGCGCCTCAGGGGGCGAGAACACCGGGGAGCTGTTTTTT.

The genes are TRBV30 and TRBJ2-4; 8 bases agree with TRBD1. V lost 5 bases to trimming and J lost 2 bases; unmatched junction nucleotides: 11. Germline CDR1 is GTSNPN and CDR2 is SVGIG (reference sequence). The CDR3 covers 16 residues. CDR3 in amino acids: CAWGQGRVETKNIQYF. The CDR3 DNA reads as TGTGCCTGGGGACAGGGTCGAGTGGAAACCAAAAACATTCAGTACTTC.

This clone has more than one count but fewer than ten. V and J are TRBV30 and TRBJ2-6, with D unclear. Trimming cost V 0 bases and J 0 bases, with 3 bases left between them. This CDR3 has 14 residues. CDR1 and CDR2 (germline): GTSNPN, SVGIG (reference sequence). The CDR3 is CAWSVYSGANVLTF. CDR3 bases: TGTGCCTGGAGTGTTTACTCTGGGGCCAACGTCCTGACTTTC.

The chain is built from TRBV20-1 and TRBJ1-2; D might be TRBD1 (6 bases). Between the trimmed V and J ends, which lost 5 bases and 7 bases, there was a span of 11 bases. The CDR3 consists of 11 residues. Germline loops: CDR1 DFQATT, CDR2 SNEGSKA (reference sequence). For the CDR3, the DNA is TGCAGTGCTGACAGGATAGTTGGCTACACCTTC. Translated: CSADRIVGYTF.

The chain joins TRBV6-1 to TRBJ2-1; 7 bases fit TRBD1. The CDR3 consists of 13 residues. Trimming took 7 bases from V and 8 from J; bases not matched to a gene: 8. Germline V gene data show CDR1 as MNHNS and CDR2 as SASEGT. CDR3 in amino acids: CASTMDRYDEQFF. DNA for the CDR3: TGTGCCAGCACCATGGACAGGTACGATGAGCAGTTCTTC.

The CDR3 is CAWWPGANVLTF. CDR3 in DNA: TGTGCCTGGTGGCCCGGGGCCAACGTCCTGACTTTC. The chain couples TRBV30 to TRBJ2-6; D gene uncertain. CDR3 length: 12 residues. CDR1 is GTSNPN and CDR2 is SVGIG in the germline V gene (reference sequence). Trimming pared 5 bases from V and 4 bases from J, leaving 6 bases between. Complete variable domain (other parts from reference TRBV30 and TRBJ2-6): SQTIHQWPATLVQPVGSPLSLECTVEGTSNPNLYWYRQAAGRGLQLLFYSVGIGQISSEVPQNLSASRPQDRQFILSSKKLLLSDSGFYLCAWWPGANVLTFGAGSRLTVL.

V gene TRBV4-3 combines with J gene TRBJ2-5; 11 bases are shared with TRBD2. With 1 base clipped from V and 1 base from J, the junction kept 5 bases outside the gene matches. This CDR3 has 17 residues. CDR1 is LGHNA and CDR2 is YSLEER in the germline V gene. For the CDR3, the DNA is TGCGCCAGCAGCCAAGGCTCGGGACTAGCGGTCCAAGAGACCCAGTACTTC. Protein sequence: CASSQGSGLAVQETQYF.

In DNA, the CDR3 is TGTGCCAGCAGCCCTCCGGAGGGACAGAGAAGCTACGAGCAGTACTTC. It translates to CASSPPEGQRSYEQYF. The rearrangement uses TRBV7-9 and TRBJ2-7, with TRBD1 as a possible D gene (7 bases). From germline, CDR1 is SEHNR and CDR2 FQNEAQ (reference sequence). The V gene lost 5 bases and the J gene lost 3 bases, with 20 bases spanning the gap. This CDR3 is 16 amino acids long.

The CDR3 spells CSADRGQETQYF. The CDR3 nucleotides read TGCAGCGCCGACCGGGGACAAGAGACCCAGTACTTC. J is TRBJ2-5 and V is TRBV29-1; possibly TRBD2 for D (5 bases). V shed 7 bases and J shed 2 bases, with 11 bases lying between them. The CDR3 is 12 amino acids. The germline V gene encodes CDR1 SQVTM and CDR2 ANQGSEA.

This sequence joins TRBV25-1 and TRBJ2-7, with 7 bases that match TRBD2. Trimming took 7 bases from V and 0 from J; bases not matched to a gene: 3. This CDR3 is built from 13 residues. Germline V gives CDR1 MGHDK, CDR2 SYGVNS. The DNA of the CDR3 is TGTGCCAGCATGAGCGGGGACTCCTACGAGCAGTACTTC. Its translation is CASMSGDSYEQYF.

The chain recombines TRBV15 with TRBJ2-7, with 8 bases aligning to TRBD2. CDR3 size: 16 residues. Germline lookup yields CDR1 LNHNV and CDR2 YYDKDF (reference sequence). V lost 3 bases and J lost 1; bases outside the gene matches: 8. In nucleotides, the CDR3 is TGTGCCACCAGCAGCAAAGCGGGAGCAGCTTCCTACGAGCAGTACTTC. Protein: CATSSKAGAASYEQYF.

This clone was counted only a few times. The rearrangement joins TRBV29-1 to TRBJ1-5, with 8 bases identical to TRBD1. The trim removed 3 bases at V and 11 bases at J, leaving 12 bases unmatched. Germline CDR1 and CDR2: SQVTM and ANQGSEA. There are 14 residues in the CDR3. The CDR3 sequence: CSVDPGQGGGTQHF. The CDR3 DNA is TGCAGCGTTGATCCCGGACAGGGAGGAGGGACCCAGCATTTT.

A single count supports this clone. V is TRBV30 and J is TRBJ1-1; no clear D gene. The germline V gene encodes CDR1 GTSNPN and CDR2 SVGIG (reference sequence). V gave up 4 bases and J gave up 0 bases, with 9 bases separating them. The CDR3 is made up of 13 amino acids. The CDR3 DNA reads TGTGCCTGGATCTTAGGGATGAACACTGAAGCTTTCTTT. Translated, it gives CAWILGMNTEAFF.

Only a few counts were recorded for this clone. This chain uses TRBV6-1 with TRBJ2-1; D is ambiguous. The CDR3 has 13 residues. V lost 2 bases, J lost 8 bases, and 10 bases lay in between. Germline values: CDR1 MNHNS, CDR2 SASEGT. This CDR3 is CASSEWNVDEQFF. As DNA, the CDR3 is TGTGCCAGCAGTGAATGGAATGTGGATGAGCAGTTCTTC.

Only a few counts were recorded for this clone. The chain carries TRBV18 and TRBJ1-5; D is ambiguous. In germline, CDR1 is KGHSH, CDR2 LQKENI. Trimming shortened V by 2 bases and J by 0 bases, and 5 bases separated the two germline ends. The CDR3 consists of 14 residues. CDR3 protein: CASSPENSNQPQHF. CDR3 bases: TGTGCCAGCTCACCAGAGAATAGCAATCAGCCCCAGCATTTT.

This clone was recorded many times. The V call is TRBV9, the J call TRBJ1-2, with D perhaps TRBD1 (6 bases). The CDR3 runs 13 residues. Germline lookup yields CDR1 SGDLS and CDR2 YYNGEE. With 7 bases removed from V and 6 bases from J, the gap between germline ends came to 16 bases. CDR3 coding DNA: TGTGCCAGCGAAGGGGGAGGGCTAGATGGCTACACCTTC. Amino acid sequence: CASEGGGLDGYTF.

This clone was seen only a few times. J is TRBJ2-1 and V is TRBV5-1; unclear D gene. Germline loops: CDR1 SGHRS, CDR2 YFSETQ. The CDR3 consists of 14 residues. Deletions cut 2 bases from V and 1 base from J, with 7 bases between. In nucleotides, the CDR3 is TGCGCCAGCAGCTTAGTGGATTCCTACAATGAGCAGTTCTTC. This codes for CASSLVDSYNEQFF. Looking up the rest from reference TRBV5-1 and TRBJ2-1 gives the full variable domain: KAGVTQTPRYLIKTRGQQVTLSCSPISGHRSVSWYQQTPGQGLQFLFEYFSETQRNKGNFPGRFSGRQFSNSRSEMNVSTLELGDSALYLCASSLVDSYNEQFFGPGTRLTVL.

This chain links TRBV29-1 with TRBJ2-7; 7 bases match TRBD2. The CDR3 extends over 12 amino acids. Germline V gene lookup returns CDR1 SQVTM and CDR2 ANQGSEA. After removal of 4 bases from V and 3 bases from J, the junction contained 3 bases not matched to a gene. The chain's CDR3 is CSVGDYDYEQYF. Here the CDR3 DNA reads TGCAGCGTTGGGGACTACGACTACGAGCAGTACTTC.

V gene TRBV7-9 combines with J gene TRBJ1-1; 9 nucleotides match TRBD1. Unmatched junction bases numbered 10, after V lost 2 bases and J lost 3 bases. The CDR3 is 17 residues long. The germline CDR1 and CDR2 sequences are SEHNR and FQNEAQ (reference sequence). The chain's CDR3 is CASSLNPHRGQDTEAFF. CDR3 nucleotide sequence: TGTGCCAGCAGCTTAAACCCCCACAGGGGGCAAGACACTGAAGCTTTCTTT. Using reference TRBV7-9 and TRBJ1-1 for the parts outside the CDR3, the full variable domain is DTGVSQNPRHKITKRGQNVTFRCDPISEHNRLYWYRQTLGQGPEFLTYFQNEAQLEKSRLLSDRFSAERPKGSFSTLEIQRTEQGDSAMYLCASSLNPHRGQDTEAFFGQGTRLTVV.

There are a few counts of this clone. V is TRBV7-2 and J is TRBJ2-3; 10 nucleotides align to TRBD2. This CDR3 has 13 residues. With 4 bases clipped from V and 9 bases from J, the junction kept 4 bases outside the gene matches. The germline CDR1 and CDR2 sequences are SGHTA and FQGNSA. CDR3 protein: CASSWTSGKTQYF. CDR3 nucleotides: TGTGCCAGCAGCTGGACTAGCGGCAAGACGCAGTATTTT.

This clone has more than one count but fewer than ten. The chain carries TRBV25-1 and TRBJ2-3; D remains unclear. V gave up 8 bases and J gave up 3 bases, with 9 bases separating them. From germline, CDR1 is MGHDK and CDR2 SYGVNS. The CDR3 is made up of 12 amino acids. CDR3 residues: CASRQQTDTQYF. As DNA, the CDR3 is TGTGCCAGCCGTCAACAAACAGATACGCAGTATTTT.

This chain connects TRBV30 to TRBJ2-2; 7 nucleotides agree with TRBD1. The CDR3 spans 16 residues. The germline V gene encodes CDR1 GTSNPN and CDR2 SVGIG (reference sequence). The J segment lost 2 bases and the V segment lost 3 bases, leaving 9 bases of the junction unmatched. The CDR3 protein is CAWRPKQGSNTGELFF. CDR3 DNA: TGTGCCTGGAGGCCCAAACAGGGGTCTAACACCGGGGAGCTGTTTTTT.

The gene calls are TRBV7-9 and TRBJ2-7; 7 bases align to TRBD2. From germline, CDR1 is SEHNR and CDR2 FQNEAQ (reference sequence). V dropped 7 bases and J dropped 2; count of bases not matched to a gene: 8. The CDR3 length is 14 residues. The CDR3 sequence is CASTRGEYPYEQYF. CDR3 in DNA: TGTGCCAGCACTCGGGGGGAGTACCCCTACGAGCAGTACTTC. Drawing the rest from reference TRBV7-9 and TRBJ2-7, the complete variable domain is DTGVSQNPRHKITKRGQNVTFRCDPISEHNRLYWYRQTLGQGPEFLTYFQNEAQLEKSRLLSDRFSAERPKGSFSTLEIQRTEQGDSAMYLCASTRGEYPYEQYFGPGTRLTVT.

This clone was detected a few times. This chain's CDR3 is CSVDGSTGGELFF. The CDR3 nucleotides read TGCAGCGTTGACGGGAGTACGGGCGGGGAGCTGTTTTTT. This chain links TRBV29-1 with TRBJ2-2; D possibly corresponds to TRBD2 (6 bases). Germline-derived CDR1 and CDR2 are SQVTM and ANQGSEA. V dropped 3 bases and J dropped 7 bases, with 12 bases sitting between them. The CDR3 is 13 residues long.

This clone occurred a few times. The chain carries TRBV7-9 and TRBJ2-7; 9 positions match TRBD1. V dropped 1 base and J dropped 0; count of bases not matched to a gene: 1. Germline CDR1 and CDR2: SEHNR and FQNEAQ (reference sequence). There are 15 residues in the CDR3. The CDR3 DNA reads TGTGCCAGCAGCTTAGAGGGACAGGGCTCCTACGAGCAGTACTTC. It is translated as CASSLEGQGSYEQYF. Supplemented by reference TRBV7-9 and TRBJ2-7, the full variable domain reads DTGVSQNPRHKITKRGQNVTFRCDPISEHNRLYWYRQTLGQGPEFLTYFQNEAQLEKSRLLSDRFSAERPKGSFSTLEIQRTEQGDSAMYLCASSLEGQGSYEQYFGPGTRLTVT.

The chain uses TRBV29-1 and TRBJ2-7, with 9 bases lining up with TRBD1. The CDR3 totals 13 residues. Losses at the gene ends were 5 bases for V and 7 bases for J; bases not matched to a gene: 9. Germline CDR1 reads SQVTM; CDR2 reads ANQGSEA. Here the CDR3 reads CSVITDRGWEQYF. For the CDR3, the DNA is TGCAGCGTTATAACGGACAGGGGCTGGGAGCAGTACTTC.

The chain combines TRBV4-2 with TRBJ2-1; 7 nucleotides line up with TRBD1. The CDR3 is 14 amino acids. Germline trimming cut 4 bases from V and 10 bases from J; bases unmatched to any gene: 10. Germline CDR1 reads LGHNA; CDR2 reads YNFKEQ. CDR3 in amino acids: CASSREGGSREQFF. The DNA for the CDR3 is TGTGCCAGCAGCCGGGAAGGGGGCTCTAGGGAGCAGTTCTTC.